Listed below are T cell receptor beta chains from one sample, sequenced in a study of blood T cell repertoires in COVID-19. Produced via immunoSEQ multiplex PCR; TCRdb's table is partial and in-frame only. The sample contains 35,000 to 40,000 clones, 81% of which appear only once. The sequenced material came from peripheral blood. These receptors were collected from a man at least 80 years old with active or convalescent COVID-19. CDR3s include the opening cysteine and the closing phenylalanine or tryptophan. D genes are given only for firm matches. Rows may omit the clone size; those that give it use once, few, many or a size class.

clone_size j_call v_call d_call cdr3_aa cdr3_nt
. TRBJ1-2 TRBV5-4 TRBD1 CASSPGTVGGYTF TGTGCCAGCAGCCCCGGGACAGTGGGTGGCTACACCTTC
. TRBJ2-5 TRBV9 . CASSPGQIKQETQYF TGTGCCAGCAGCCCAGGACAGATTAAGCAAGAGACCCAGTACTTC
. TRBJ1-6 TRBV7-2 TRBD1 CASSPRRQGSPLHF TGTGCCAGCAGCCCCCGGCGACAGGGATCACCCCTCCACTTT
. TRBJ1-6 TRBV6-2/TRBV6-3 . CASSRLRQSNSPLHF TGTGCCAGCAGTCGTCTCAGGCAGAGTAATTCACCCCTCCACTTT
few TRBJ2-1 TRBV11-3 TRBD1 CASSLRGTGGNEQFF TGTGCCAGCAGCTTGAGAGGGACAGGAGGCAATGAGCAGTTCTTC
. TRBJ1-6 TRBV3-1/TRBV3-2 . CASRTERNSPLHF TGTGCCAGCAGGACCGAGAGGAATTCACCCCTCCACTTT
. TRBJ1-5 TRBV27 . CASSLRAGNQPQHF TGTGCCAGCAGTTTAAGGGCAGGGAATCAGCCCCAGCATTTT
few TRBJ1-5 TRBV24-1 TRBD1 CATSESKGARIQPQHF TGTGCCACCAGTGAGTCGAAGGGGGCGAGGATTCAGCCCCAGCATTTT
. TRBJ2-3 TRBV19 . CASSARRQERTDTQYF TGTGCCAGTAGTGCCCGTAGACAGGAGCGCACAGATACGCAGTATTTT
once TRBJ2-1 TRBV24-1 . CATSRDWGTEQFF TGTGCCACCAGCCGGGATTGGGGTACAGAGCAGTTCTTC
once TRBJ1-1 TRBV4-3 . CASRPNSGGGTEAFF TGCGCCAGCAGGCCAAATTCGGGGGGAGGTACTGAAGCTTTCTTT
. TRBJ2-5 TRBV19 . CASSAGQFQTQYF TGTGCCAGTAGTGCTGGACAGTTCCAGACCCAGTACTTC
. TRBJ1-2 TRBV19 . CASSVATIRVNYGYTF TGTGCCAGTAGTGTCGCTACAATCAGGGTTAACTATGGCTACACCTTC
. TRBJ2-7 TRBV29-1 TRBD2 CSALAPSGGTYEQYF TGCAGCGCCCTGGCGCCTAGCGGGGGTACCTACGAGCAGTACTTC
. TRBJ1-1 TRBV27 . CASRPNRNTEAFF TGTGCCAGCAGACCCAATAGGAACACTGAAGCTTTCTTT
. TRBJ1-2 TRBV4-3 . CASSQESPGGVDGYTF TGCGCCAGCAGCCAAGAAAGTCCGGGGGGCGTGGATGGCTACACCTTC
few TRBJ1-6 TRBV5-1 TRBD1 CASRSGTGEVNSPLHF TGCGCCAGCAGATCCGGGACAGGGGAGGTAAATTCACCCCTCCACTTT
. TRBJ2-2 TRBV5-4 . CASGRMGANTGELFF TGTGCCAGCGGAAGGATGGGAGCGAACACCGGGGAGCTGTTTTTT
. TRBJ1-6 TRBV11-3 TRBD1 CASSLDPGQNFSPLHF TGTGCCAGCAGCTTAGATCCGGGACAGAATTTTTCACCCCTCCACTTT
. TRBJ1-1 TRBV4-1 . CASSQDTGGGTEAFF TGCGCCAGCAGCCAAGATACCGGGGGAGGCACTGAAGCTTTCTTT
. TRBJ1-2 TRBV6-2/TRBV6-3 TRBD1 CASSSHRGQGRYTF TGTGCCAGCAGTTCGCACCGAGGACAGGGCCGCTACACCTTC
. TRBJ1-1 TRBV11-2 . CASSLRVNTEAFF TGTGCCAGCAGCTTGCGGGTGAACACTGAAGCTTTCTTT
. TRBJ2-2 TRBV12-3/TRBV12-4 . CASSSYRAGELFF TGTGCCAGCAGCTCTTACAGGGCCGGGGAGCTGTTTTTT
. TRBJ1-5 TRBV5-5 TRBD1 CASSWTGAGGPQHF TGTGCCAGCAGCTGGACGGGCGCAGGGGGGCCCCAGCATTTT
once TRBJ1-6 TRBV11-3 . CASSYRGGDSPLHF TGTGCCAGCAGCTATCGAGGGGGGGATTCACCCCTCCACTTT
once TRBJ1-2 TRBV6-5 . CASSYGRASYTF TGTGCCAGCAGTTACGGGAGAGCCAGCTACACCTTC
. TRBJ1-1 TRBV5-1 . CASSLSRANTEAFF TGCGCCAGCAGCTTGTCCAGGGCAAACACTGAAGCTTTCTTT
. TRBJ2-3 TRBV5-6 TRBD2 CASSHRLAGMGTDTQYF TGTGCCAGCAGCCACAGACTAGCGGGAATGGGCACAGATACGCAGTATTTT
. TRBJ1-2 TRBV4-3 TRBD1 CASSQAGGAGGAYGYTF TGCGCCAGCAGCCAAGCCGGCGGGGCAGGGGGCGCCTATGGCTACACCTTC
. TRBJ1-1 TRBV14 . CASSPELPNTEAFF TGTGCCAGCAGCCCTGAACTTCCGAACACTGAAGCTTTCTTT
. TRBJ1-1 TRBV5-1 TRBD1 CASRRSTDRVGAEAFF TGCGCCAGCAGGCGTTCTACGGACAGGGTAGGGGCTGAAGCTTTCTTT
few TRBJ2-1 TRBV5-1 TRBD2 CASSLEGTSWNEQFF TGCGCCAGCAGCTTGGAGGGGACTAGCTGGAATGAGCAGTTCTTC
. TRBJ1-4 TRBV27 . CASSFGGVNKKLFF TGTGCCAGCAGTTTCGGGGGGGTAAACAAAAAACTGTTTTTT
. TRBJ2-5 TRBV7-3 TRBD2 CASSPRTSGETQYF TGTGCCAGCAGCCCCCGGACTAGCGGGGAGACCCAGTACTTC
. TRBJ2-5 TRBV14 . CASSQGLRETQYF TGTGCCAGCAGCCAAGGTTTGCGCGAGACCCAGTACTTC
. TRBJ2-7 TRBV2 TRBD1 CASRTYRGSYEQYF TGTGCCAGCAGGACATACAGGGGATCCTACGAGCAGTACTTC
. TRBJ2-2 TRBV6-5 TRBD1 CASSNRQGTGELFF TGTGCCAGCAGTAATAGACAGGGTACCGGGGAGCTGTTTTTT
few TRBJ2-1 TRBV7-2 TRBD2 CASSLELAGVSSYNEQFF TGTGCCAGCAGCTTGGAGCTAGCGGGGGTGAGCTCCTACAATGAGCAGTTCTTC
. TRBJ1-2 TRBV7-9 . CASSIEQALYNYGYTF TGTGCCAGCAGCATCGAACAGGCCCTCTATAACTATGGCTACACCTTC
. TRBJ2-3 TRBV10-3 . CAISEQGTDTQYF TGTGCCATCAGTGAGCAGGGCACAGATACGCAGTATTTT
once TRBJ1-6 TRBV7-2 . CASSLPLDSPPLHF TGTGCCAGCAGCTTACCCCTTGACTCGCCACCCCTCCACTTT
medium-sized TRBJ2-1 TRBV6-4 TRBD2 CASSDATSGYNEQFF TGTGCCAGCAGTGACGCGACTAGCGGCTACAATGAGCAGTTCTTC
. TRBJ2-1 TRBV7-2 . CASSLLLVGGPHEQFF TGTGCCAGCAGCTTACTCCTAGTGGGGGGGCCCCATGAGCAGTTCTTC
few TRBJ2-1 TRBV7-6 TRBD2 CASSLSEAGGLNEQFF TGTGCCAGCAGCTTATCTGAGGCGGGGGGGCTCAATGAGCAGTTCTTC
. TRBJ2-3 TRBV4-3 TRBD2 CASSPLAPSGYSSTDTQYF TGCGCCAGCAGCCCCCTCGCGCCTAGCGGTTACTCTAGCACAGATACGCAGTATTTT
. TRBJ1-4 TRBV11-3 TRBD1 CASSFGQGVDEKLFF TGTGCCAGCAGCTTCGGACAGGGGGTTGATGAAAAACTGTTTTTT
. TRBJ1-1 TRBV7-8 TRBD1 CASSFEQGLNTEAFF TGTGCCAGCAGCTTCGAACAGGGGTTGAACACTGAAGCTTTCTTT
. TRBJ2-7 TRBV5-4 . CASSLDRGYEQYF TGTGCCAGCAGCTTGGATCGGGGCTACGAGCAGTACTTC
. TRBJ1-5 TRBV27 . CASRQVNQPQHF TGTGCCAGCAGGCAGGTCAATCAGCCCCAGCATTTT
few TRBJ2-1 TRBV4-2 TRBD2 CASSQGAGFYNEQFF TGTGCCAGCAGCCAGGGAGCGGGGTTTTACAATGAGCAGTTCTTC
. TRBJ2-2 TRBV7-8 TRBD2 CASSLPGTSGNPPVGELFF TGTGCCAGCAGCTTACCCGGGACTAGCGGGAATCCACCCGTGGGGGAGCTGTTTTTT